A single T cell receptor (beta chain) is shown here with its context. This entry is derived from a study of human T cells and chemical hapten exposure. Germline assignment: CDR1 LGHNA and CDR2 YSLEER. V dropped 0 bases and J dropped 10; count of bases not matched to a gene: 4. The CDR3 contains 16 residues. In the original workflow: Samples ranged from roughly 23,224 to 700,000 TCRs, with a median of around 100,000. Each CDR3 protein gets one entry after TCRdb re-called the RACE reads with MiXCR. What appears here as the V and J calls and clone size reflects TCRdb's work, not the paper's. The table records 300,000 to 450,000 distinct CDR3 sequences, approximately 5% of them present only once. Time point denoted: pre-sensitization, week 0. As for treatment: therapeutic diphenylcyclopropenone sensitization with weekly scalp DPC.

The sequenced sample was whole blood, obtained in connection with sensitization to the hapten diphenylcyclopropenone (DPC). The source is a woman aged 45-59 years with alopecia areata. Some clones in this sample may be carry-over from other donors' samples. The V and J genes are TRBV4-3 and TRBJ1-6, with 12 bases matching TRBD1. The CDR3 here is CASSQDRGTGGSPLHF. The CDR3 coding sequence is TGCGCCAGCAGCCAAGATCGAGGGACAGGGGGCTCACCCCTCCACTTT.